A selection of T cell receptor beta chains follows, all from one sample in a study of blood T cell repertoires in COVID-19. The assay was immunoSEQ multiplex PCR, and TCRdb's table has in-frame clones only and misses some. The sample includes some 96,000 clones, 85% to 90% seen only once; the top ten take roughly 4.7%. Sequencing input: peripheral blood. The receptors stem from a human donor in a cohort sampled during active COVID-19. Each CDR3 is given with its conserved first and last residue. Fields, in order: clone size, J gene, D gene, V gene, CDR3 protein, CDR3 DNA. The D gene is left open where the match is weak. The size of a clone is reported for some rows only, either as once, few or many, or as a class for expanded clones.

. | TRBJ1-6 | TRBD1 | TRBV27 | CASSSLGQGNSPLHF | TGTGCCAGCAGTTCCCTTGGACAGGGTAATTCACCCCTCCACTTT
. | TRBJ2-7 | TRBD2 | TRBV5-1 | CASSLREASGKNYEQYF | TGCGCCAGCAGCTTGAGGGAGGCTAGCGGGAAAAACTACGAGCAGTACTTC
. | TRBJ2-5 | . | TRBV29-1 | CSVVGLTLQETQYF | TGCAGCGTTGTCGGACTAACTCTCCAAGAGACCCAGTACTTC
few | TRBJ1-2 | TRBD1 | TRBV18 | CASSQTGGNNYGYTF | TGTGCCAGCTCTCAGACAGGGGGCAATAACTATGGCTACACCTTC
. | TRBJ2-7 | . | TRBV5-5 | CASSERAVYEQYF | TGTGCCAGCAGCGAGCGGGCTGTCTACGAGCAGTACTTC
. | TRBJ2-1 | TRBD2 | TRBV6-6 | CASSRRTSGRAYNEQFF | TGTGCCAGCAGTCGACGGACTAGCGGGAGGGCTTACAATGAGCAGTTCTTC
. | TRBJ2-3 | . | TRBV7-3 | CASSPGSGFTDTQYF | TGTGCCAGCAGCCCGGGGAGCGGGTTCACAGATACGCAGTATTTT
. | TRBJ2-3 | . | TRBV28 | CASSNRRRKGGALDTQYF | TGTGCCAGCAGTAACCGACGCCGAAAGGGGGGGGCACTAGATACGCAGTATTTT
. | TRBJ1-5 | . | TRBV10-2 | CASTRGGGNQPQHF | TGCGCCAGCACCAGAGGGGGTGGCAATCAGCCCCAGCATTTT
. | TRBJ2-3 | . | TRBV11-2 | CASSYGQSTDTQYF | TGTGCCAGCAGCTATGGCCAAAGCACAGATACGCAGTATTTT
. | TRBJ2-1 | TRBD2 | TRBV5-5 | CASSSDWGSSGSFF | TGTGCCAGCAGCTCGGACTGGGGTTCTAGCGGATCGTTCTTC
. | TRBJ2-2 | . | TRBV19 | CASSRVASSNTGELFF | TGTGCCAGTAGTCGAGTTGCTAGCTCCAACACCGGGGAGCTGTTTTTT